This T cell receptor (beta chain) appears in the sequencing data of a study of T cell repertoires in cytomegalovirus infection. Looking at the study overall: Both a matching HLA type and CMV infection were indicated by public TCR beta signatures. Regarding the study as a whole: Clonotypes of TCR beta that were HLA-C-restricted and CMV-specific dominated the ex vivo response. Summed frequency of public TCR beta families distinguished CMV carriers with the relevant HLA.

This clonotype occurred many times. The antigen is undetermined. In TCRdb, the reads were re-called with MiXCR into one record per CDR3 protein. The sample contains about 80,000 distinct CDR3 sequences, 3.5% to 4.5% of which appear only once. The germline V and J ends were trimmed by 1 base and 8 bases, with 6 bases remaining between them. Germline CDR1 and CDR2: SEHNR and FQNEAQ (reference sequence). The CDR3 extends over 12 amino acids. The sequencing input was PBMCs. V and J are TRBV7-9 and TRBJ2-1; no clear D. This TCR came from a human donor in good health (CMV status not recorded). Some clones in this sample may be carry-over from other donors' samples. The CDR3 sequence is CASSLELDEQFF. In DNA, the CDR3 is TGTGCCAGCAGCTTAGAACTGGATGAGCAGTTCTTC.